These 9 T cell receptor beta chains were all obtained from the same sample, sequenced in a study of technical replicates of blood from four donors (dated by TCRdb to the late 2010s). The protocol used for the library was the immunoSEQ multiplex PCR assay. Drawn from immuneACCESS, this table holds only the in-frame rearrangements with V and J called that TCRdb kept. Clones are partly lost; checked studies trace under half to an unresolved V gene and leave the rest unexplained. This sample has about 85,000 clones in its table, and roughly 94% of those were observed once. The ten largest clonotypes hold approximately 0.24% of the sample. The sequenced sample consisted of T cells isolated from PBMCs. Receptors were obtained from a human donor in good health.

V and J are TRBV5-6 and TRBJ1-1; D ambiguous. Germline V lookup: CDR1 SGHDT, CDR2 YYEEEE. CDR3 size: 11 residues. The germline V and J ends were trimmed by 4 bases and 3 bases, with 4 bases remaining between them. This chain's CDR3 is CASSLYTEAFF. The CDR3 DNA reads TGTGCCAGCAGCCTATACACTGAAGCTTTCTTT.

The chain uses TRBV4-1 and TRBJ1-5; D is perhaps TRBD1 (5 bases). V lost 1 base, J lost 0 bases, and 13 bases lay in between. Germline values: CDR1 MGHRA, CDR2 YSYEKL. This CDR3 has 17 amino acids. As DNA, the CDR3 is TGCGCCAGCAGCCAAGTGTCAGGGCCTGATAGCAATCAGCCCCAGCATTTT. Residues: CASSQVSGPDSNQPQHF.

The chain combines TRBV5-1 with TRBJ2-1, with 11 bases identical to TRBD2. Germline CDR1 reads SGHRS; CDR2 reads YFSETQ. The V and J ends lost 0 bases and 7 bases, in that order; junction bases with no gene match: 9. CDR3 size: 17 residues. The CDR3 region is CASSLVPTSGRGNEQFF. CDR3 nucleotides: TGCGCCAGCAGCTTGGTTCCTACTAGCGGGAGAGGGAATGAGCAGTTCTTC.

V and J are TRBV7-8 and TRBJ2-2; D may be TRBD2 (6 bases). Germline CDR1 is SGHVS and CDR2 is FQNEAQ. The CDR3 has 15 residues. V lost 8 bases and J 0 bases, leaving 13 bases between the germline ends. The CDR3 DNA follows: TGTGCCAGCGAACCCGGGACTTCGAACACCGGGGAGCTGTTTTTT. Protein: CASEPGTSNTGELFF.

This chain uses TRBV4-1 with TRBJ2-2, with 9 bases lining up with TRBD1. Germline assignment: CDR1 MGHRA and CDR2 YSYEKL. The J segment lost 2 bases and the V segment lost 3 bases, leaving 4 bases of the junction unmatched. The CDR3 runs to 16 residues. CDR3 in DNA: TGCGCCAGCAGCCAGGCGGGACAGGGTAACACCGGGGAGCTGTTTTTT. It yields the protein CASSQAGQGNTGELFF.

V and J are TRBV5-4 and TRBJ2-1, with 7 bases that match TRBD1. V was pared by 3 bases and J by 5 bases, with 8 bases of the junction left unmatched. The CDR3 is made up of 15 amino acids. The germline V gene encodes CDR1 SGHNT and CDR2 YYREEE (reference sequence). For the CDR3, the DNA is TGTGCCAGCAGCTCAAGCAAGACAGGGAACAATGAGCAGTTCTTC. Its protein is CASSSSKTGNNEQFF.

This clone was picked up a small number of times. The chain combines TRBV14 with TRBJ1-1; a weak D match, TRBD1 (6 bases). Trimming shortened V by 1 base and J by 0 bases, and 9 bases separated the two germline ends. Looked up from germline, CDR1 is SGHDN and CDR2 is FVKESK. CDR3 size: 15 residues. For the CDR3, the DNA is TGTGCCAGCAGCCAAGCCAGGGGTATGAACACTGAAGCTTTCTTT. It is translated as CASSQARGMNTEAFF.

The rearrangement links TRBV12-5 to TRBJ2-7; D ambiguous. V was shortened by 0 bases and J by 0 bases, with 12 bases between the two germline ends. The CDR3 is 16 residues long. Germline loops: CDR1 LGHNT, CDR2 FRNRAP. The CDR3 reads CASGLVHIGASYEQYF. Here the CDR3 DNA reads TGTGCTAGTGGTTTGGTACACATTGGAGCCTCCTACGAGCAGTACTTC.

This rearrangement joins TRBV29-1 to TRBJ2-5; perhaps TRBD2 as D (7 bases). The CDR3 loop spans 18 amino acids. V gave up 6 bases and J gave up 1 base, with 27 bases separating them. CDR1 is SQVTM, CDR2 ANQGSEA, per germline. Here the CDR3 DNA reads TGCAGCGTGGAGGTGGGGGGTCTAGGGGGAGGGCCCCAAGAGACCCAGTACTTC. This translates into CSVEVGGLGGGPQETQYF.